One sample yielded the 19 T cell receptor beta chains listed below, sequenced in a study of T cell changes during pregnancy in multiple sclerosis. Libraries were prepared by immunoSEQ multiplex PCR; TCRdb keeps only in-frame clonotypes and omits some of them. The table lists roughly 60,000 clones, just under 90% of them singletons, with over 0.45% in the top ten. The input for sequencing was CD4+ T cells from peripheral blood mononuclear cells, taken in the first trimester of pregnancy. These receptors were taken from a female donor with multiple sclerosis, enrolled in a pregnancy study.

J is TRBJ1-4 and V is TRBV7-2; perhaps TRBD1 as D (5 bases). The CDR3 runs 17 residues. V lost 1 base and J 3 bases, leaving 15 bases between the germline ends. Germline V gene sequence: CDR1 SGHTA, CDR2 FQGNSA. The CDR3 loop reads CASSLEGGAGANEKLFF. The CDR3 DNA is TGTGCCAGCAGCTTAGAGGGAGGGGCGGGAGCTAATGAAAAACTGTTTTTT.

J is TRBJ2-7 and V is TRBV10-3; D may be TRBD1 (6 bases). Trimming shortened V by 6 bases and J by 3 bases, and 15 bases separated the two germline ends. This CDR3 comprises 14 residues. The V gene's germline CDR1 is ENHRY and CDR2 SYGVKD. The DNA of the CDR3 is TGTGCCATCAGGCTGGGGGCGGCTGGCTACGAGCAGTACTTC. This encodes CAIRLGAAGYEQYF.

The genes are TRBV18 and TRBJ2-2, with 8 bases identical to TRBD2. V lost 1 base and J lost 7; bases outside the gene matches: 5. The germline V gene has CDR1 KGHSH and CDR2 LQKENI. The CDR3 runs 15 residues. The DNA for the CDR3 is TGTGCCAGCTCACCACAGCGGGAGCAGGTCGGGGAGCTGTTTTTT. Protein: CASSPQREQVGELFF.

This chain joins TRBV10-3 and TRBJ1-1; TRBD1 agrees at 7 bases. CDR3 length equals 13 residues. Germline CDR1 ENHRY, CDR2 SYGVKD. Trimming at V came to 6 bases and at J to 0 bases, leaving 1 base not matched to a gene. The DNA of the CDR3 is TGTGCCATCAGGGGACAGCTGAACACTGAAGCTTTCTTT. Its protein product is CAIRGQLNTEAFF.

The chain recombines TRBV7-3 with TRBJ2-7; TRBD1 matches at 7 bases. Germline assignment: CDR1 SGHTA and CDR2 FQGTGA. The length of the CDR3 is 16 residues. After removal of 1 base from V and 6 bases from J, the junction contained 12 bases not matched to a gene. CDR3 sequence (DNA): TGTGCCAGCAGCTTAAACCCAGGGGGATTGAGGAGCGAGCAGTACTTC. Its protein product is CASSLNPGGLRSEQYF.

V gene TRBV27 combines with J gene TRBJ1-4; TRBD1 agrees at 7 bases. The CDR3 is made up of 19 amino acids. The V gene's germline CDR1 is MNHEY and CDR2 SMNVEV (reference sequence). With V trimmed by 5 bases and J by 8 bases, 23 bases remained unmatched. The CDR3 coding sequence is TGTGCCAGCAGTAGGACTTTAACGGGACAGTCCTCCCTCAGGGAAAAACTGTTTTTT. Translating gives CASSRTLTGQSSLREKLFF.

This chain links TRBV10-1 with TRBJ2-1, with 11 bases fitting TRBD2. V was pared by 9 bases and J by 6 bases, with 19 bases of the junction left unmatched. Germline V gene lookup returns CDR1 WNHNN and CDR2 SYGVQD (reference sequence). The CDR3 contains 18 residues. CDR3 nucleotide sequence: TGCGCCAGACCTTTACCGGGACTAGCGGCCTCCGGGCGCAATGAGCAGTTCTTC. Translating gives CARPLPGLAASGRNEQFF.

CDR3 loop: CASSGQYNEQFF. The CDR3 DNA reads as TGTGCCAGCAGTGGACAATACAATGAGCAGTTCTTC. This chain joins TRBV2 and TRBJ2-1; no clear D. The V gene lost 4 bases and the J gene lost 4 bases, with 5 bases spanning the gap. Looked up from germline, CDR1 is SNHLY and CDR2 is FYNNEI. The CDR3 contains 12 residues. The complete variable domain, with remaining parts taken from reference TRBV2 and TRBJ2-1, reads EPEVTQTPSHQVTQMGQEVILRCVPISNHLYFYWYRQILGQKVEFLVSFYNNEISEKSEIFDDQFSVERPDGSNFTLKIRSTKLEDSAMYFCASSGQYNEQFFGPGTRLTVL.

This rearrangement joins TRBV14 to TRBJ1-2, with D tentatively TRBD1 (5 bases). Germline V gives CDR1 SGHDN, CDR2 FVKESK. The CDR3 sequence is 17 residues long. V dropped 0 bases and J dropped 3 bases, with 17 bases sitting between them. The CDR3 region has the DNA TGTGCCAGCAGCCAAGATCGGGGGACCGGCGGATACTATGGCTACACCTTC. Translating it yields CASSQDRGTGGYYGYTF.

The genes are TRBV30 and TRBJ2-3; maybe TRBD1 (6 bases). The CDR3 runs 21 residues. Trimming shortened V by 0 bases and J by 5 bases, and 33 bases separated the two germline ends. Germline values: CDR1 GTSNPN, CDR2 SVGIG (reference sequence). As DNA, the CDR3 is TGTGCCTGGAGTGTACAGGCAGGGGTTGGTTTTAACCGCACCCAGGGAGATACGCAGTATTTT. As protein: CAWSVQAGVGFNRTQGDTQYF.

V gene TRBV28 combines with J gene TRBJ1-4, with TRBD1 as a possible D gene (6 bases). V was clipped by 5 bases and J by 8 bases, with 12 bases between them. The V gene's germline CDR1 is MDHEN and CDR2 SYDVKM. This CDR3 region has 13 residues. CDR3 nucleotide sequence: TGTGCCAGCAGTAGAGGGGGACGGGAAAAACTGTTTTTT. Protein sequence: CASSRGGREKLFF.

Only one count was recorded for this clone. The chain joins TRBV5-1 to TRBJ2-5; D is uncertain. Trimming took 3 bases from V and 1 from J, leaving 10 bases between them. The V gene's germline CDR1 is SGHRS and CDR2 YFSETQ. The CDR3 totals 14 residues. CDR3 residues: CASSSTAFQETQYF. CDR3 sequence (DNA): TGCGCCAGCAGCTCAACAGCCTTCCAAGAGACCCAGTACTTC. The whole variable domain, remainder taken from reference TRBV5-1 and TRBJ2-5, is KAGVTQTPRYLIKTRGQQVTLSCSPISGHRSVSWYQQTPGQGLQFLFEYFSETQRNKGNFPGRFSGRQFSNSRSEMNVSTLELGDSALYLCASSSTAFQETQYFGPGTRLLVL.

Only one count was recorded for this clone. This sequence joins TRBV30 and TRBJ2-5; 8 bases fit TRBD1. Per the germline V gene, CDR1 is GTSNPN and CDR2 is SVGIG (reference sequence). V shed 5 bases, J shed 2 bases, and the junction held 4 bases outside the gene matches. The CDR3 contains 13 residues. The CDR3, as DNA: TGTGCCTGGGGGGGGACAGGACAAGAGACCCAGTACTTC. Translating gives CAWGGTGQETQYF.

The rearrangement links TRBV18 to TRBJ1-1; D uncertain. This CDR3 contains 12 residues. The ends were cut back, 2 bases at V and 7 bases at J, with 8 bases in the middle. Germline CDR1 reads KGHSH; CDR2 reads LQKENI. CDR3 region: CASSPREGEAFF. In DNA form, the CDR3 reads TGTGCCAGCTCACCAAGGGAGGGTGAAGCTTTCTTT.

The chain uses TRBV4-2 and TRBJ2-3, with 12 positions matching TRBD2. V lost 0 bases, J lost 0 bases, and 7 bases stayed unmatched. The CDR3 has 19 residues. Germline V gene data show CDR1 as LGHNA and CDR2 as YNFKEQ. CDR3 sequence reads: CASSQDKLAGGPSTDTQYF. As DNA, the CDR3 is TGTGCCAGCAGCCAAGATAAGCTAGCGGGAGGGCCGAGCACAGATACGCAGTATTTT.

This chain connects TRBV7-3 to TRBJ2-3; 8 nucleotides match TRBD2. This CDR3 comprises 15 residues. The V gene's germline CDR1 is SGHTA and CDR2 FQGTGA. The V segment lost 2 bases and the J segment 5 bases; nucleotides outside the gene matches: 6. Here the CDR3 reads CASSLRGGGGDTQYF. In DNA, the CDR3 is TGTGCCAGCAGCTTACGGGGGGGCGGGGGAGATACGCAGTATTTT.

The rearrangement uses TRBV28 and TRBJ2-5; the D is unclear. Germline V CDR1 and CDR2: MDHEN, SYDVKM. Trimming stripped 4 bases from V and 3 bases from J, with 9 bases between. The CDR3 totals 13 residues. The CDR3 region has the DNA TGTGCCAGCAGTTCGAAACGAGAAGAGACCCAGTACTTC. It specifies CASSSKREETQYF.

CDR3 residues: CASTRSASGGELFF. The CDR3 region has the DNA TGTGCCAGTACCCGGTCCGCTTCAGGGGGGGAGCTGTTTTTT. The rearrangement uses TRBV19 and TRBJ2-2; D perhaps matches TRBD1 (5 bases). From germline, CDR1 is LNHDA and CDR2 SQIVND (reference sequence). The CDR3 loop spans 14 amino acids. Trimming shortened V by 7 bases and J by 8 bases, and 17 bases separated the two germline ends. Looking up the rest from reference TRBV19 and TRBJ2-2 gives the full variable domain: DGGITQSPKYLFRKEGQNVTLSCEQNLNHDAMYWYRQDPGQGLRLIYYSQIVNDFQKGDIAEGYSVSREKKESFPLTVTSAQKNPTAFYLCASTRSASGGELFFGEGSRLTVL.

The chain combines TRBV7-3 with TRBJ2-1; TRBD1 aligns across 11 bases. This CDR3 is 16 amino acids long. Germline V gene sequence: CDR1 SGHTA, CDR2 FQGTGA. J lost 4 bases, V lost 1 base, and 3 bases had no gene match. CDR3 sequence: CASSLKGTGGYNEQFF. CDR3 DNA: TGTGCCAGCAGCTTAAAGGGGACAGGGGGGTACAATGAGCAGTTCTTC.